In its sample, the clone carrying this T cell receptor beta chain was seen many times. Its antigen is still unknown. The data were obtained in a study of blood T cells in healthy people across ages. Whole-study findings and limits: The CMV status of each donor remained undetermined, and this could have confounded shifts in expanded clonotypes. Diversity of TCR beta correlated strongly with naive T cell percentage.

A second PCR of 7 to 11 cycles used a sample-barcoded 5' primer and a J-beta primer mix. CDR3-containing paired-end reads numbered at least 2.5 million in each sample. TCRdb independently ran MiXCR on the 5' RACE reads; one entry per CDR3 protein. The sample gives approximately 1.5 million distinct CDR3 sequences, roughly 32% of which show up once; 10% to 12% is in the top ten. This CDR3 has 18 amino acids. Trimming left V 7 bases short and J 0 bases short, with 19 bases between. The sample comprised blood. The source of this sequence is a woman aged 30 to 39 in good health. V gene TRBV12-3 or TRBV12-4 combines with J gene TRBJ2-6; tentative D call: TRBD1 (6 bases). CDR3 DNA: TGTGCCAGCACCCTTTCTTGGACAGAACACTCTGGGGCCAACGTCCTGACTTTC. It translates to CASTLSWTEHSGANVLTF.